The clone carrying this TCR beta chain has a single count. Its antigen is not identified. Data came from immunoSEQ multiplex PCR; TCRdb stores just in-frame clones and leaves some out. The sample yields under 90,000 clones, more than 85% seen once. Germline V gives CDR1 SSHAT, CDR2 FNYEAQ (reference sequence). The CDR3 sequence is 15 residues long. Trimming cost V 3 bases and J 0 bases; bases outside gene matches: 3. This specimen comes from a study of OX40 agonist ivuxolimab in advanced cancers. Study at large: Across the patients, intravenous ivuxolimab was delivered every 2 weeks at 0.01 to 10 mg/kg.

Study results and caveats: Among the lowest peripheral clonal expansion occurred in 0.1-3.0 mg/kg partial responders.

The sequencing here drew on CD4+ or CD8+ T cells sorted from blood, taken in a trial of the OX40 agonist ivuxolimab. The source is an adult with an advanced solid tumor such as melanoma, head and neck, liver or kidney cancer. The rearrangement joins TRBV7-7 to TRBJ2-7; 9 bases agree with TRBD1. The CDR3 coding sequence is TGTGCCAGCAGCTTGGGGACAGGGACCTCCTACGAGCAGTACTTC. Its translation: CASSLGTGTSYEQYF. The entire variable domain, with the rest obtained from reference TRBV7-7 and TRBJ2-7, is as follows: GAGVSQSPRYKVTKRGQDVTLRCDPISSHATLYWYQQALGQGPEFLTYFNYEAQPDKSGLPSDRFSAERPEGSISTLTIQRTEQRDSAMYRCASSLGTGTSYEQYFGPGTRLTVT.